Sequencing of this TCR beta chain was carried out in a study of Tregs in tolerant kidney transplant recipients. CDR1 is SGHDT, CDR2 YYEEEE, per germline. This CDR3 spans 13 amino acids. The V and J ends lost 6 bases and 3 bases respectively, with 13 bases between them. As regards this clone: Its antigen is unknown. The read ends 3 residues before the CDR3 terminus; that terminus is restored from the germline J gene.

Generated by immunoSEQ multiplex PCR, the TCRdb table keeps only in-frame clones and is missing some. The listing records 30,000 or so clones. The study, taken as a whole, reports: Tregs expanded with activated donor B cells seemed most donor-specific. For some patients, primers changed over time, blocking nucleotide-level comparison. In tolerant patients, donor-specific Tregs outgrew total Tregs, suggesting antigen-driven expansion.

CD4+CD25+CD127- Tregs, CD4+CD25- non-Tregs, CD4 and CD8 cells were sorted. This TCR derives from a human donor who received a combined kidney and bone marrow transplant. The V gene is TRBV5-6, the J gene TRBJ2-7, with D maybe TRBD1 (6 bases). This specimen was CD8+ T cells from blood, taken before the transplant. The CDR3 loop is CASTTGYGYEQYF. CDR3 DNA, as far as it was read: TGTGCCAGCACTACAGGGTACGGCTACGAG. The full variable domain, in which reference TRBV5-6 and TRBJ2-7 provide the parts outside the CDR3, is DAGVTQSPTHLIKTRGQQVTLRCSPKSGHDTVSWYQQALGQGPQFIFQYYEEEERQRGNFPDRFSGHQFPNYSSELNVNALLLGDSALYLCASTTGYGYEQYFGPGTRLTVT.